These T cell receptor beta chains were read from a single sample in a study of cytomegalovirus exposure and HLA in healthy donors. The protocol was immunoSEQ multiplex PCR, while the TCRdb copy is restricted to in-frame clones and leaves out a portion. The sample holds under 140,000 clones, about 86% seen once. The specimen sequenced was PBMCs. These receptors were collected from a man aged 35-49 years in good health and CMV-seronegative. CDR3s include the opening cysteine and the closing phenylalanine or tryptophan. A D gene is named only where the DNA matches it firmly. The size field is filled for only some rows; it gives once, few, many or a size class.

J gene,V gene,clone size,D gene,CDR3 DNA,CDR3 protein
TRBJ2-5,TRBV7-2,.,.,TGTGCCAGCAGCTTCGGGGTCTACCAAGAGACCCAGTACTTC,CASSFGVYQETQYF
TRBJ2-2,TRBV5-1,once,.,TGCGCCAGCAGCCGGACACTTTCCACCGGGGAGCTGTTTTTT,CASSRTLSTGELFF
TRBJ1-1,TRBV6-1,few,.,TGTGCCAGCAGTGAGCAGGACTTGAACACTGAAGCTTTCTTT,CASSEQDLNTEAFF
TRBJ1-1,TRBV6-1,.,.,TGTGCCAGCAGGGTGACCGCTTACGGGGCTTTCTTT,CASRVTAYGAFF
TRBJ1-4,TRBV5-4,.,TRBD1,TGTGCCAGCAGCGCCGGACAGGTCCGTGAAAAACTGTTTTTT,CASSAGQVREKLFF
TRBJ1-2,TRBV18,.,.,TGTGCCAGCTCACCAGCAGGACAGTCTAGGGGCTACACCTTC,CASSPAGQSRGYTF
TRBJ1-6,TRBV9,.,.,TGTGCCAGCAGCGGGAGAGCAGATAATTCACCCCTCCACTTT,CASSGRADNSPLHF
TRBJ1-4,TRBV28,.,.,TGTGCCAGCAGTTCGGGTAGGAATGAAAAACTGTTTTTT,CASSSGRNEKLFF
TRBJ1-1,TRBV7-9,.,.,TGTGCCAGCAGCTTAACAGGGAGTTGGAACACTGAAGCTTTCTTT,CASSLTGSWNTEAFF
TRBJ2-5,TRBV25-1,.,.,TGTGCCAGCAGTGAATATGGGCCACTGGAGACCCAGTACTTC,CASSEYGPLETQYF